Here is one T cell receptor (beta chain) with its context. Some clones are missing from TCRdb's copy, which holds only in-frame ones; the method was immunoSEQ multiplex PCR. This sample carries over 650,000 clones, 87% of them seen once, and the ten largest clones take approximately 0.0097%. This specimen comes from a study of shared T cell receptors in the human thymus. In addition, the sample was reused for a study of human thymus T cells. That source reports: Immunologically healthy infants in Finland undergoing congenital heart defect surgery were the donors. Resected material from corrective heart surgery provided the thymus tissue analysed. Seemingly biased V and J gene usage marked thymic and blood repertoires. Related reports documented highly overlapping thymic repertoires among unrelated individuals.

The sample taken for sequencing was thymocytes. This clonotype was obtained from a boy under three years old with a congenital heart defect.

The DNA for the CDR3 is TGTGCCATCACAGCGGGGAGCACCGGGGAGCTGTTTTTT. Its protein product is CAITAGSTGELFF. The rearrangement uses TRBV10-3 and TRBJ2-2; 7 bases line up with TRBD2. Germline CDR1 reads ENHRY; CDR2 reads SYGVKD. This CDR3 spans 13 amino acids. The trim removed 7 bases at V and 4 bases at J, leaving 3 bases unmatched.